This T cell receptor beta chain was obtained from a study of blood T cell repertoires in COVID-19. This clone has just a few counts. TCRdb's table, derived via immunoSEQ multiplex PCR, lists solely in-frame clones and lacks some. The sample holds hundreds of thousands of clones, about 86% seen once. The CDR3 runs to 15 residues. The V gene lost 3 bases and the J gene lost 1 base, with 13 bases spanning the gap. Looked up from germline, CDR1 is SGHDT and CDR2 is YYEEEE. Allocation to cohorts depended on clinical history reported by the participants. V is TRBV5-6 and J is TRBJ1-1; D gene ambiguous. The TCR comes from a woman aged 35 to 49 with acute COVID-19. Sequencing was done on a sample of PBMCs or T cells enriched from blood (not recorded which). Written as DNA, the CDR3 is TGTGCCAGCAGCTCGTTCGGTAGATCGAACACTGAAGCTTTCTTT. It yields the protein CASSSFGRSNTEAFF. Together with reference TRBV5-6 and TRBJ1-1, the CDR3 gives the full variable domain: DAGVTQSPTHLIKTRGQQVTLRCSPKSGHDTVSWYQQALGQGPQFIFQYYEEEERQRGNFPDRFSGHQFPNYSSELNVNALLLGDSALYLCASSSFGRSNTEAFFGQGTRLTVV.